The T cell receptor (beta chain) described here comes from a study of T cell repertoires in cytomegalovirus infection. Study-level findings and limits: CMV-specific TCR beta clonotypes restricted by HLA-C dominated the ex vivo response.

This clonotype has just a few counts. What it recognizes is unknown. TCRdb re-analysed the reads in MiXCR, keeping a single row per CDR3 protein. The sample shows about 770,000 distinct CDR3 sequences, roughly 29% of them seen only once. Trimming removed 4 bases at V and 0 bases at J, with 13 bases between. CDR1 SGHDN and CDR2 FVKESK come from the germline V gene. The CDR3 sequence is 17 residues long. The origin of this receptor is a human donor in good health (CMV status not recorded). Some clones in this sample may be carry-over from other donors' samples. The source material was cultured CD8+ T cells from PBMCs, sampled from culture after CMV antigen stimulation. The chain recombines TRBV14 with TRBJ1-6; D possibly corresponds to TRBD1 (5 bases). The DNA of the CDR3 is TGTGCCAGCAGCCCTGGGACTCGGCTCTCCTATAATTCACCCCTCCACTTT. Translating gives CASSPGTRLSYNSPLHF.